This T cell receptor (beta chain) derives from a study of cytomegalovirus exposure and HLA in healthy donors. Study-wide results and caveats: Roughly uniform sequencing depth across donors was assumed, possibly incorrectly. When analyzed later, the rates of TCR association showed variation by HLA locus, with DRB1 the most and HLA-C the fewest. In vitro testing confirmed a few CMV-associated chains as specific for CMV antigens.

A multiplex PCR was run with 60 Vbeta primers and 13 Jbeta primers. In the original analysis: In a later analysis, the count reached about 75 million unique TCR beta chains, with 9 million to 11 million shared. Sequenced by immunoSEQ multiplex PCR; TCRdb stores in-frame clones only, minus some. V, J and clone size are taken as reported in that table, and D and trimming were inferred from the DNA itself. The sample holds 100,000 to 150,000 clones; roughly three quarters are singletons and the top ten take around 1.5%. The CDR3 is made up of 14 amino acids. Trimming cost V 7 bases and J 0 bases, with 12 bases left between them. CDR1 and CDR2 (germline): SNHLY, FYNNEI. The table lists this clone with a few counts. Its antigen is as yet unknown.

The chain recombines TRBV2 with TRBJ1-1, with D tentatively TRBD1 (5 bases). What was sequenced was PBMCs. The TCR was taken from a woman in her late teens or twenties in good health and CMV-seronegative. In nucleotides, the CDR3 is TGTGCCAGCAAGGCAGGGTCGGTGAACACTGAAGCTTTCTTT. Translation gives CASKAGSVNTEAFF.